The present TCR beta chain was sequenced within a study of response to subunit inactivated influenza vaccine. Study-wide findings and caveats: The authors offered the suggestion that each seasonal influenza vaccination recruits few new T cells.

CDR3 length: 14 amino acids. V was shortened by 3 bases and J by 5 bases, with 14 bases between the two germline ends. Germline assignment: CDR1 SGHRS and CDR2 YFSETQ. This clonotype was counted at least ten times. Its target is not known. TCRdb re-derived calls from the RT-PCR reads in MiXCR, one entry per CDR3 protein. The sample has hundreds of thousands of distinct CDR3 sequences, 6.5% to 8% seen once; the top ten hold approximately 12%. The clonotype originates from a man aged 45 to 70 who received an inactivated influenza vaccine. The chain couples TRBV5-1 to TRBJ2-5, with D possibly matching TRBD1 (6 bases). The sample in question was PBMCs from blood, obtained around 25 months after vaccination. The CDR3 region is CASSYGQNGETQYF. The CDR3 DNA reads TGCGCCAGCAGCTACGGACAGAATGGCGAGACCCAGTACTTC.